What follows is one T cell receptor (beta chain) and its context. The data derive from a study of cytomegalovirus exposure and HLA in healthy donors. Donors showed nominal health when sampled, although they likely had unrecorded immune exposures. Germline CDR1 is SGHRS and CDR2 is YFSETQ. V was pared by 4 bases and J by 6 bases, with 6 bases of the junction left unmatched. The CDR3 runs 15 residues. Vbeta (60) and Jbeta (13) primers were used in the PCR. Data came from immunoSEQ multiplex PCR; TCRdb stores just in-frame clones and leaves some out. The data hold 150,000 to 250,000 clones, with 82% observed a single time.

This chain uses TRBV5-1 with TRBJ2-2, with 10 nucleotides matching TRBD1. This TCR was recovered from a boy aged 2-9 years in good health and CMV-seronegative. What was sequenced was PBMCs. The CDR3 protein is CASSGTGVLPGELFF. The DNA for the CDR3 is TGCGCCAGCAGCGGGACAGGGGTTTTGCCCGGGGAGCTGTTTTTT.